This TCR beta chain was recovered during a study of cytomegalovirus exposure and HLA in healthy donors. Study results and limitations: In a later analysis, DRB1 alleles had the most associated TCRs; HLA-C alleles the fewest.

The V end lost 6 bases, the J end lost 6 bases, and 12 bases lay between the germline ends. In germline, CDR1 is SNHLY, CDR2 FYNNEI. The CDR3 runs 13 residues. As to this clone: Its antigen remains unknown.

The study ran its PCR with 60 Vbeta and 13 Jbeta primers. Clones were sequenced by immunoSEQ multiplex PCR, and TCRdb holds only the in-frame ones, with some missing. The sample lists over 100,000 clones, about 76% seen once, with roughly 2.3% in the top ten. Sequencing input: PBMCs. The clonotype originates from a woman in her twenties or thirties in good health and CMV-seronegative. The chain carries TRBV2 and TRBJ1-5, with D tentatively TRBD1 (5 bases). The CDR3 reads CASRQAFSQPQHF. The CDR3 nucleotides are TGTGCCAGCAGACAGGCGTTTAGTCAGCCCCAGCATTTT.